This T cell receptor beta chain was profiled in a study of T-cell reconstitution after alpha-beta-depleted transplantation in children. This sample's TCRbeta library carried unique molecular identifier barcodes. TCRdb redid the calling of the PCR reads with MiXCR, one entry per CDR3 protein. The repertoire has approximately 240,000 distinct CDR3 sequences, under 13% of them found once; the top ten carry about 28%. This clonotype showed up many times. Its specificity is not known. Study findings and constraints: At around two months after transplant, the alpha-beta T cells were reportedly derived from several hundred expanded clones that came from non-depleted graft cells. T-cell counts and diversity at one year post-transplant came mainly from newly produced T cells. Surviving recipient T cells and intrathymic progenitors accounted for some patients' high TCRbeta diversity at day 60.

Germline CDR1 is DFQATT and CDR2 is SNEGSKA (reference sequence). This CDR3 has 14 residues. V shed 0 bases and J shed 4 bases, with 12 bases lying between them. This TCR was recovered from a child under two years old with acute myeloid leukemia, due to receive a stem cell transplant. The source material was PBMCs, sampled before TCRalphabeta/CD19-depleted stem cell transplant. The J gene is TRBJ2-5, the V gene TRBV20-1; D is unclear. The CDR3 DNA sequence: TGCAGTGCTAGAGATCAATCATCAGGAGAGACCCAGTACTTC. Protein sequence: CSARDQSSGETQYF.